This TCR beta chain was identified in a study of T cell responses to AZD1222 COVID-19 vaccine. Produced via immunoSEQ multiplex PCR; TCRdb's table is partial and in-frame only. This table holds tens of thousands of clones, 80% to 90% found once. The CDR3 sequence is 17 residues long. Trimming removed 2 bases from V and 6 bases from J, with 20 bases in between. Germline lookup yields CDR1 MNHNS and CDR2 SASEGT. The TCR originated in an adult who received the AZD1222 COVID-19 vaccine. The sequencing here drew on peripheral blood, taken 28 days after the second AZD1222 dose. This chain links TRBV6-1 with TRBJ1-5; maybe TRBD1 (5 bases). CDR3 nucleotides: TGTGCCAGCAGTGAACTTATGGGGCGCGTGAGATTTCAGCCCCAGCATTTT. It translates to CASSELMGRVRFQPQHF.